The 18 T cell receptor beta chains given below trace back to one sample, sequenced in a study of blood T cell repertoires in COVID-19. Clones were read by immunoSEQ multiplex PCR, and TCRdb kept only the in-frame ones, dropping some. The sample comprises roughly 280,000 clones, roughly 87% of which are singletons, and 2.2% rests with the top ten. Sequencing used peripheral blood. The receptor set was obtained from a woman between 50 and 59 years old who had recovered from COVID-19.

The gene calls are TRBV6-5 and TRBJ2-6, with TRBD1 as a possible D gene (5 bases). From germline, CDR1 is MNHEY and CDR2 SVGAGI. This CDR3 has 15 amino acids. Trimming took 6 bases from V and 0 from J, leaving 9 bases between them. DNA for the CDR3: TGTGCCAGCAGCCGCGACAGCTCTGGGGCCAACGTCCTGACTTTC. As protein: CASSRDSSGANVLTF.

V and J are TRBV5-1 and TRBJ2-3; 8 bases map to TRBD2. The germline gives CDR1 SGHRS, CDR2 YFSETQ. After removal of 1 base from V and 0 bases from J, the junction contained 16 bases not matched to a gene. This CDR3 has 20 amino acids. The CDR3 reads CASSLRVPGLEISSTDTQYF. The CDR3 DNA sequence: TGCGCCAGCAGCTTGAGGGTTCCGGGACTAGAGATTTCTAGCACAGATACGCAGTATTTT.

The chain is built from TRBV7-2 and TRBJ2-3; D possibly corresponds to TRBD2 (5 bases). The CDR3 covers 12 residues. The germline V gene has CDR1 SGHTA and CDR2 FQGNSA. Trimming took off 3 bases at V and 8 bases at J, with 9 bases between the two ends. The CDR3 DNA reads as TGTGCCAGCAGCTTCGAGGGAAGTACGCAGTATTTT. Translated, it gives CASSFEGSTQYF.

The chain is built from TRBV6-6 and TRBJ1-2; 8 bases are shared with TRBD1. V trimming: 3 bases; J trimming: 7 bases; junction bases outside the gene matches: 7. The germline V gene encodes CDR1 MNHNY and CDR2 SVGAGI (reference sequence). CDR3 length equals 14 residues. CDR3 residues: CASSYSSGGSGYTF. CDR3 DNA sequence: TGTGCCAGCAGTTATTCATCAGGGGGCTCTGGCTACACCTTC.

The chain has TRBV12-3 or TRBV12-4 and TRBJ1-5, with 12 bases identical to TRBD1. V lost 8 bases and J lost 7; bases outside the gene matches: 3. This CDR3 has 13 amino acids. The DNA for the CDR3 is TGTGCCAGCGGGACAGGGGGCCGGCAGCCCCAGCATTTT. Amino acids: CASGTGGRQPQHF.

A single count supports this clone. This chain joins TRBV4-1 and TRBJ2-7; 7 bases match TRBD1. This CDR3 contains 14 residues. V was clipped by 2 bases and J by 2 bases; unmatched bases: 3. CDR1 and CDR2 (germline): MGHRA, YSYEKL. In DNA, the CDR3 is TGCGCCAGCAGCCAATTCGGGACAGCCTACGAGCAGTACTTC. Protein product: CASSQFGTAYEQYF.

The chain couples TRBV2 to TRBJ1-4, with D perhaps TRBD1 (6 bases). The CDR3 loop spans 14 amino acids. V lost 6 bases to trimming and J lost 8 bases, with 16 bases between them. The germline CDR1 and CDR2 sequences are SNHLY and FYNNEI. CDR3 DNA sequence: TGTGCCAGCAGGTCAGGGGACCTTGGCGAAAAACTGTTTTTT. Its translation: CASRSGDLGEKLFF.

The rearrangement links TRBV6-4 to TRBJ1-2; 10 nucleotides match TRBD1. With 3 bases clipped from V and 5 bases from J, the junction kept 6 bases outside the gene matches. This CDR3 contains 15 residues. Germline V CDR1 and CDR2: MRHNA, SNTAGT. CDR3 loop: CASSEHSGQGYGYTF. The CDR3 DNA is TGTGCCAGCAGTGAACACTCGGGACAGGGGTATGGCTACACCTTC.

The chain links TRBV11-2 to TRBJ2-7; D is uncertain. CDR3 length equals 14 residues. The V gene's germline CDR1 is SGHAT and CDR2 FQNNGV. Between the trimmed V and J ends, which lost 1 base and 0 bases, there was a span of 7 bases. In DNA form, the CDR3 reads TGTGCCAGCAGCTTAGGAGCTTTCTCCTACGAGCAGTACTTC. Its translation is CASSLGAFSYEQYF.

The V gene is TRBV10-2, the J gene TRBJ1-5; D unresolved. Germline V lookup: CDR1 WSHSY, CDR2 SAAADI. The V and J ends lost 2 bases and 9 bases respectively, with 5 bases between them. This CDR3 is built from 11 residues. The CDR3 here is CASSEAGPQHF. The CDR3, as DNA: TGCGCCAGCAGTGAGGCGGGGCCCCAGCATTTT.

The CDR3 DNA reads as TGTGCCAGCAGTTTATTCGGACTAAACTACGAGCAGTACTTC. Its protein product is CASSLFGLNYEQYF. The V call is TRBV28, the J call TRBJ2-7; perhaps TRBD2 as D (6 bases). Germline V gene lookup returns CDR1 MDHEN and CDR2 SYDVKM. This CDR3 comprises 14 residues. Trimming pared 1 base from V and 3 bases from J, leaving 10 bases between.

The chain employs TRBV5-4 and TRBJ2-7; TRBD1 matches 11 bases. CDR1 is SGHNT, CDR2 YYREEE, per germline (reference sequence). This CDR3 contains 15 residues. V was clipped by 4 bases and J by 3 bases; unmatched bases: 6. The CDR3: CASSPGTGGGYEQYF. The CDR3 region has the DNA TGTGCCAGCAGCCCCGGGACAGGGGGGGGCTACGAGCAGTACTTC.

The chain joins TRBV11-2 to TRBJ2-1; D is perhaps TRBD2 (5 bases). The CDR3 covers 14 residues. CDR1 is SGHAT and CDR2 is FQNNGV in the germline V gene. V gave up 3 bases and J gave up 3 bases, with 9 bases separating them. The CDR3 here is CASSFSGSYNEQFF. The CDR3 DNA reads as TGTGCCAGCAGCTTCAGTGGGAGCTACAATGAGCAGTTCTTC.

This chain links TRBV6-1 with TRBJ1-2; D perhaps matches TRBD1 (5 bases). Trimming shortened V by 3 bases and J by 8 bases, and 16 bases separated the two germline ends. CDR1 and CDR2 (germline): MNHNS, SASEGT. The CDR3 covers 14 residues. The CDR3, as DNA: TGTGCCAGCAGTGATCAAGGGCGGGGCGGAGGCTACACCTTC. It translates to CASSDQGRGGGYTF.

The chain couples TRBV11-2 to TRBJ2-3; D is ambiguous. Trimming removed 0 bases from V and 3 bases from J, with 4 bases in between. This CDR3 is 13 amino acids long. Per the germline V gene, CDR1 is SGHAT and CDR2 is FQNNGV. This CDR3 reads CASSLDLTDTQYF. CDR3 DNA sequence: TGTGCCAGCAGCTTAGATCTAACAGATACGCAGTATTTT. Full variable domain (missing parts from reference TRBV11-2 and TRBJ2-3): EAGVAQSPRYKIIEKRQSVAFWCNPISGHATLYWYQQILGQGPKLLIQFQNNGVVDDSQLPKDRFSAERLKGVDSTLKIQPAKLEDSAVYLCASSLDLTDTQYFGPGTRLTVL.

This clone was seen just once. The chain has TRBV30 and TRBJ1-2; possibly TRBD1 for D (5 bases). CDR3 length equals 19 residues. V shed 3 bases and J shed 4 bases, with 30 bases lying between them. Germline CDR1 reads GTSNPN; CDR2 reads SVGIG (reference sequence). CDR3 sequence: CAWRSNLGGTTILSYGYTF. The CDR3 DNA sequence: TGTGCCTGGAGGTCTAACTTAGGAGGGACGACTATACTTAGCTATGGCTACACCTTC.

V gene TRBV7-3 combines with J gene TRBJ2-5; 9 bases match TRBD1. Germline assignment: CDR1 SGHTA and CDR2 FQGTGA. With 5 bases clipped from V and 5 bases from J, the junction kept 9 bases outside the gene matches. The CDR3 runs 15 residues. The CDR3 here is CASSPRTGVRETQYF. DNA of the CDR3: TGTGCCAGCAGCCCAAGGACAGGGGTTCGGGAGACCCAGTACTTC.

The genes are TRBV6-5 and TRBJ1-5, with 9 nucleotides matching TRBD1. CDR1 and CDR2 from the germline V gene are MNHEY and SVGAGI. There are 15 residues in the CDR3. The J segment lost 6 bases and the V segment lost 5 bases, leaving 8 bases of the junction unmatched. DNA of the CDR3: TGTGCCAGCAGTCGGGACAGGGCAGTGGGTCAGCCCCAGCATTTT. Amino acids: CASSRDRAVGQPQHF.